This TCR beta chain came from a study of response to subunit inactivated influenza vaccine. In TCRdb, the RT-PCR reads were re-called with MiXCR into one record per CDR3 protein. The table lists fewer than 550,000 distinct CDR3 sequences, roughly 23% of them singletons, with less than 2.5% in the top ten. The sequencing used CD4+ T cells sorted from PBMCs, collected less than 6 days after vaccination. The sequence derives from a man aged 45-65 years who received an inactivated influenza vaccine.

The CDR3 DNA reads as TGTGCCAGCGCCAGGGCCTACGAGCAGTACTTC. It is translated as CASARAYEQYF. This rearrangement joins TRBV12-3 or TRBV12-4 to TRBJ2-7, with D maybe TRBD1 (5 bases). The V and J ends lost 8 bases and 2 bases respectively, with 7 bases between them. The CDR3 totals 11 residues.